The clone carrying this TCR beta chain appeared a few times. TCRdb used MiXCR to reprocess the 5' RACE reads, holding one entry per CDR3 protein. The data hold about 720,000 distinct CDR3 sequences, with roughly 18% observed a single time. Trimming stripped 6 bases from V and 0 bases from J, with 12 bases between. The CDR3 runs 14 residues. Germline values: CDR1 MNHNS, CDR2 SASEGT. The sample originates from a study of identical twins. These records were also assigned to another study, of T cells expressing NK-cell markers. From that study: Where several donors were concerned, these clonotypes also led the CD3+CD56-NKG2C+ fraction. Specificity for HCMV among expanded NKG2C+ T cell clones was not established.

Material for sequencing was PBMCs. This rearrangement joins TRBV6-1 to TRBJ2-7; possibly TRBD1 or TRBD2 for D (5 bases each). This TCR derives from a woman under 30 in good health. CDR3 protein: CASSRDGYSYEQYF. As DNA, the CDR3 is TGTGCCAGCAGCCGGGACGGATACTCCTACGAGCAGTACTTC.